The 18 T cell receptor beta chains presented below share a single source sample, sequenced in a study of blood T cell repertoires in COVID-19. The data were produced by immunoSEQ multiplex PCR, yet TCRdb's version contains in-frame clones alone and is incomplete. The sample lists some 50,000 clones, about nine tenths occurring once. Specimen: peripheral blood. Receptors were obtained from a man in his forties with acute or convalescent COVID-19.

This CDR3 reads CASSGRAESEQFF. Here the CDR3 DNA reads TGTGCCAGCAGCGGGAGGGCCGAAAGTGAGCAGTTCTTC. V is TRBV28 and J is TRBJ2-1; 8 bases fit TRBD2. V trimming: 6 bases; J trimming: 9 bases; junction bases outside the gene matches: 7. The germline V gene encodes CDR1 MDHEN and CDR2 SYDVKM. The CDR3 is made up of 13 amino acids.

The J gene is TRBJ2-7, the V gene TRBV6-5; D not certain. The CDR3 totals 13 residues. Germline V gives CDR1 MNHEY, CDR2 SVGAGI. V lost 4 bases and J lost 4, with 11 bases in between. This CDR3 reads CASSSLLGYEQYF. The CDR3 DNA follows: TGTGCCAGCAGTTCCTTACTCGGGTACGAGCAGTACTTC.

There are a few counts of this clone. This rearrangement joins TRBV30 to TRBJ1-6; D remains ambiguous. Germline CDR1 GTSNPN, CDR2 SVGIG (reference sequence). Deletions cut 4 bases from V and 6 bases from J, with 7 bases between. The CDR3 spans 12 residues. The CDR3 reads CAWNGGNSPLHF. The CDR3, as DNA: TGTGCCTGGAACGGAGGTAATTCACCCCTCCACTTT. Together with reference TRBV30 and TRBJ1-6, the CDR3 gives the full variable domain: SQTIHQWPATLVQPVGSPLSLECTVEGTSNPNLYWYRQAAGRGLQLLFYSVGIGQISSEVPQNLSASRPQDRQFILSSKKLLLSDSGFYLCAWNGGNSPLHFGNGTRLTVT.

The V and J genes are TRBV7-5 and TRBJ2-3; TRBD2 was called by the table and not checked on the DNA. TRBV7-5 is listed as a pseudogene. This CDR3 region has 23 residues. CDR3 region: CVRSPNRGLGRLAETFRTDTQYF. The CDR3 DNA follows: TGTGTCAGAAGCCCTAACAGGGGGCTCGGAAGACTAGCGGAGACCTTTCGCACAGATACGCAGTATTTT.

The gene calls are TRBV11-2 and TRBJ2-1; 13 bases fit TRBD2. Germline V gene lookup returns CDR1 SGHAT and CDR2 FQNNGV. There are 18 residues in the CDR3. After removal of 1 base from V and 3 bases from J, the junction contained 6 bases not matched to a gene. The CDR3 sequence is CASSLGRGLAGHYNEQFF. The CDR3 bases are TGTGCCAGCAGCTTAGGGAGGGGACTAGCGGGGCACTACAATGAGCAGTTCTTC.

The J gene is TRBJ2-7, the V gene TRBV18, with 8 positions matching TRBD2. J lost 6 bases, V lost 0 bases, and 7 bases had no gene match. The CDR3 spans 15 residues. In germline, CDR1 is KGHSH, CDR2 LQKENI. In DNA, the CDR3 is TGTGCCAGCTCACCACCATCAAGCGGGAGCATCGAGCAGTACTTC. Its protein is CASSPPSSGSIEQYF. Combining the CDR3 with reference TRBV18 and TRBJ2-7 gives the whole variable domain NAGVMQNPRHLVRRRGQEARLRCSPMKGHSHVYWYRQLPEEGLKFMVYLQKENIIDESGMPKERFSAEFPKEGPSILRIQQVVRGDSAAYFCASSPPSSGSIEQYFGPGTRLTVT.

This clone has a single count. The chain couples TRBV5-1 to TRBJ2-5; 9 nucleotides align to TRBD2. Unmatched junction bases numbered 8, after V lost 6 bases and J lost 5 bases. The CDR3 contains 14 residues. Germline V gene lookup returns CDR1 SGHRS and CDR2 YFSETQ. The CDR3 DNA reads TGCGCCAGCATGGTGGCGGGAGGGCCGGAGACCCAGTACTTC. This sequence encodes CASMVAGGPETQYF.

The V call is TRBV5-1, the J call TRBJ1-4; the match to TRBD1 covers 9 bases. CDR1 and CDR2 from the germline V gene are SGHRS and YFSETQ. V was pared by 4 bases and J by 1 base, with 5 bases of the junction left unmatched. The CDR3 is 16 residues long. This CDR3 reads CASSGGQGLTNEKLFF. CDR3 in DNA: TGCGCCAGCAGCGGGGGACAGGGATTAACTAATGAAAAACTGTTTTTT.

V usage is TRBV28 and J usage is TRBJ2-1, with 10 bases identical to TRBD2. This CDR3 spans 17 amino acids. CDR1 and CDR2 (germline): MDHEN, SYDVKM. Germline trimming cut 7 bases from V and 6 bases from J; bases unmatched to any gene: 15. The CDR3 DNA reads TGTGCCAGCATTCCGGGACTAGCGCCCCGGCGGGGCAATGAGCAGTTCTTC. Translating it yields CASIPGLAPRRGNEQFF.

The V and J genes are TRBV5-1 and TRBJ2-3, with 8 nucleotides matching TRBD2. This CDR3 spans 16 amino acids. The germline V gene has CDR1 SGHRS and CDR2 YFSETQ. V was pared by 3 bases and J by 2 bases, with 8 bases of the junction left unmatched. CDR3: CASSSRTSLDTDTQYF. Written as DNA, the CDR3 is TGCGCCAGCAGCTCTAGGACTAGCTTAGACACAGATACGCAGTATTTT.

The CDR3 DNA reads as TGTGCCAGCAGCCAAGAAGCCGGGGTTAGCACAGATACGCAGTATTTT. It yields the protein CASSQEAGVSTDTQYF. The chain has TRBV4-2 and TRBJ2-3, with D perhaps TRBD2 (5 bases). Trimming left V 0 bases short and J 0 bases short, with 10 bases between. Germline CDR1 is LGHNA and CDR2 is YNFKEQ. This CDR3 is 16 amino acids long.

The chain uses TRBV2 and TRBJ2-2; 7 nucleotides match TRBD2. Germline CDR1 is SNHLY and CDR2 is FYNNEI. The trim removed 7 bases at V and 8 bases at J, leaving 13 bases unmatched. The CDR3 runs to 15 residues. The CDR3 sequence is CASTISSGPRGELFF. The CDR3 DNA sequence: TGTGCCAGCACCATTTCTAGCGGTCCCAGGGGGGAGCTGTTTTTT.

V and J are TRBV12-3 or TRBV12-4 and TRBJ2-1, with D possibly matching TRBD1 (8 bases). The V end lost 6 bases, the J end lost 9 bases, and 15 bases lay between the germline ends. The CDR3 has 13 amino acids. CDR3 coding DNA: TGTGCCAGCAGCCAGACAGGGGAGGGTGAGCAGTTCTTC. This codes for CASSQTGEGEQFF.

The chain joins TRBV29-1 to TRBJ1-1; 7 bases line up with TRBD1. Looked up from germline, CDR1 is SQVTM and CDR2 is ANQGSEA. Trimming cost V 8 bases and J 0 bases; bases outside gene matches: 12. The CDR3 is made up of 15 amino acids. DNA for the CDR3: TGCAGCACACAGACAGGGTTAGACATGAACACTGAAGCTTTCTTT. This encodes CSTQTGLDMNTEAFF. The entire variable domain, with the rest obtained from reference TRBV29-1 and TRBJ1-1, is as follows: SAVISQKPSRDICQRGTSLTIQCQVDSQVTMMFWYRQQPGQSLTLIATANQGSEATYESGFVIDKFPISRPNLTFSTLTVSNMSPEDSSIYLCSTQTGLDMNTEAFFGQGTRLTVV.

The gene calls are TRBV3-1 (or the pseudogene TRBV3-2) and TRBJ2-1; D call uncertain. CDR1 and CDR2 (germline): LGHDT, YNNKEL (reference sequence). The CDR3 loop spans 17 amino acids. Trimming took off 2 bases at V and 0 bases at J, with 14 bases between the two ends. CDR3 coding DNA: TGTGCCAGCAGCCAATCGGGTCTACCCAGCTCCTACAATGAGCAGTTCTTC. It codes for CASSQSGLPSSYNEQFF.

This chain connects TRBV3-1 (or the pseudogene TRBV3-2) to TRBJ1-4; 7 bases line up with TRBD1. Germline V CDR1 and CDR2: LGHDT, YNNKEL (reference sequence). Germline trimming cut 0 bases from V and 0 bases from J; bases unmatched to any gene: 10. The CDR3 sequence is 19 residues long. The CDR3 loop is CASSQDALRDRPTNEKLFF. The DNA of the CDR3 is TGTGCCAGCAGCCAAGACGCCTTGAGGGACAGACCAACTAATGAAAAACTGTTTTTT.

The V and J genes are TRBV5-1 and TRBJ2-2; TRBD1 aligns across 7 bases. Trimming removed 3 bases from V and 1 base from J; junction bases left unmatched: 0. Germline lookup yields CDR1 SGHRS and CDR2 YFSETQ. This CDR3 has 14 amino acids. CDR3 nucleotide sequence: TGCGCCAGCAGCTGGACAGGGAACACCGGGGAGCTGTTTTTT. It translates to CASSWTGNTGELFF.

The rearrangement uses TRBV9 and TRBJ2-1, with 11 bases that match TRBD1. The CDR3 contains 16 residues. Germline CDR1 reads SGDLS; CDR2 reads YYNGEE. V lost 3 bases to trimming and J lost 8 bases; unmatched junction nucleotides: 10. CDR3 in DNA: TGTGCCAGCAGCGGACTGCCGGGACAGGGGGTGGATGAGCAGTTCTTC. It yields the protein CASSGLPGQGVDEQFF.